This T cell receptor beta chain emerged from a study of T cells in Graves' hyperthyroidism and ophthalmopathy. Overall study findings and caveats: From stable hyperthyroidism, ophthalmopathy was separated by a 13 V-J model.

The source material, RNA transcripts, was used to amplify TCR beta CDR3 regions. The TCR CDR3 was amplified in a first-round RT-PCR using the HTBI primer set. MiXCR was run by TCRdb on the multiplex PCR reads, yielding one entry per CDR3 protein. The repertoire holds about half a million distinct CDR3 sequences, less than 25% seen once, with over 9% in the top ten. Cells are PBMCs isolated from around 10 ml of fresh blood. This clonotype was seen at least ten times. Its antigen is unidentified. The missing conserved phenylalanine or tryptophan at the end of this CDR3 makes a read error likely. The limits of the CDR3 on the DNA are not certain, so only TCRdb's listed CDR3 is given. The V gene's germline CDR1 is SNHLY and CDR2 FYNNEI. The CDR3 length is 11 residues, termini included.

This TCR was sampled from a woman aged 30 to 39 with Graves' ophthalmopathy. The sequenced sample consisted of blood. The V gene is TRBV2, the J gene TRBJ1-2; the table's D call TRBD1 went unverified against the DNA. This CDR3 is CASSGQGARWL.